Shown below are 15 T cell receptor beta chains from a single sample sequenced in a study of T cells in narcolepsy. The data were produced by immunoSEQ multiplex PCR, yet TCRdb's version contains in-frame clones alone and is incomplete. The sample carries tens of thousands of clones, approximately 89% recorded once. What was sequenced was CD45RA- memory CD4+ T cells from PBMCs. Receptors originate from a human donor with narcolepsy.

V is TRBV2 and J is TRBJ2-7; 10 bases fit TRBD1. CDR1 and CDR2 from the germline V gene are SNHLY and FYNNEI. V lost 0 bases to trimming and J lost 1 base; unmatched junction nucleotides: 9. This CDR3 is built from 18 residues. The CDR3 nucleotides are TGTGCCAGCAGTGAAGCGCTCCCCGGGACAGGGGAATCCTACGAGCAGTACTTC. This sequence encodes CASSEALPGTGESYEQYF.

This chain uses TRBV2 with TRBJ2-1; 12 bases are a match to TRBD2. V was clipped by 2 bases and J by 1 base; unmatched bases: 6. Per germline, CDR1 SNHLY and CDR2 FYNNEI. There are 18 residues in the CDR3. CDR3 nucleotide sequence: TGTGCCAGCAGTGAAAGGCTAGCGGGAGGGGGGTCCTACAATGAGCAGTTCTTC. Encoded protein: CASSERLAGGGSYNEQFF. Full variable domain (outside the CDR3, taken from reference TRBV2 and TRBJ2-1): EPEVTQTPSHQVTQMGQEVILRCVPISNHLYFYWYRQILGQKVEFLVSFYNNEISEKSEIFDDQFSVERPDGSNFTLKIRSTKLEDSAMYFCASSERLAGGGSYNEQFFGPGTRLTVL.

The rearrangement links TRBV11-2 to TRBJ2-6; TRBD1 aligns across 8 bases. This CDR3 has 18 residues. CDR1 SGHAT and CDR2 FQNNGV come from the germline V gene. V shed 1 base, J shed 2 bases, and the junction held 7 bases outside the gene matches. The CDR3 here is CASSLGQGNWAGANVLTF. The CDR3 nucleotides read TGTGCCAGCAGCTTAGGACAGGGGAATTGGGCTGGGGCCAACGTCCTGACTTTC.

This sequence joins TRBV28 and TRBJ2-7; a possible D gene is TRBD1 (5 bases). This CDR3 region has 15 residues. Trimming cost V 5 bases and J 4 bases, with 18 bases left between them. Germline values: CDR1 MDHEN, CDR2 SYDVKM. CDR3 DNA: TGTGCCAGCAGTCCTAGGGGCAGGGTTCGGTACGAGCAGTACTTC. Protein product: CASSPRGRVRYEQYF.

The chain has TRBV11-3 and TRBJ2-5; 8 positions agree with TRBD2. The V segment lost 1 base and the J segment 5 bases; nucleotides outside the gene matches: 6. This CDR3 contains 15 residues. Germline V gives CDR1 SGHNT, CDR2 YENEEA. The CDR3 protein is CASSLGLAGSETQYF. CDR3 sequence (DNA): TGTGCCAGCAGCTTAGGGCTAGCGGGCTCTGAGACCCAGTACTTC.

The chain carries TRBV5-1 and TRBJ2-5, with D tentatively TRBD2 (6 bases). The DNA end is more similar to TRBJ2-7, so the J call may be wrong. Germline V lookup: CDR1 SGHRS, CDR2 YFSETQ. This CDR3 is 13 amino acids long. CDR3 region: CASSSRTNYEQYF. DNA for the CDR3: TGCGCCAGCAGCTCCCGGACTAATTACGAGCAGTACTTC.

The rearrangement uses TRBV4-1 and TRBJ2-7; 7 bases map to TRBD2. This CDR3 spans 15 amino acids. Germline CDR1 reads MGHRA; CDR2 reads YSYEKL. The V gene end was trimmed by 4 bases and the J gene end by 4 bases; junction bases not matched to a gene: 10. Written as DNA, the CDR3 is TGCGCCAGCAGCCCCGATGCGGGAGTGGGTTACGAGCAGTACTTC. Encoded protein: CASSPDAGVGYEQYF.

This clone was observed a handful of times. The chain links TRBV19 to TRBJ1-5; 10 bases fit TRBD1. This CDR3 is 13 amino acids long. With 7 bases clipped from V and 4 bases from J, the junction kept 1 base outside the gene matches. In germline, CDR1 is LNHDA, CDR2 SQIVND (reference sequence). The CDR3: CASKDRGNQPQHF. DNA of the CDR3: TGTGCCAGTAAGGACAGGGGGAATCAGCCCCAGCATTTT.

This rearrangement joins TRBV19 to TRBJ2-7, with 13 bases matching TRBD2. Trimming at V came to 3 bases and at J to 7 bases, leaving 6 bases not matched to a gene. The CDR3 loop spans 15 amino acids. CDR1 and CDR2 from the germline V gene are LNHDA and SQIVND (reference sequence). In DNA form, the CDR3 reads TGTGCCAGTAGTATGGGGACTAGCGGGATTCGGGAGCAGTACTTC. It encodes CASSMGTSGIREQYF.

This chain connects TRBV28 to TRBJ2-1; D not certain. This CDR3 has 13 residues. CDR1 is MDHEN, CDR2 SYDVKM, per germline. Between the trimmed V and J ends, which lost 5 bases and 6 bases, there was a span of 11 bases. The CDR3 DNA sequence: TGTGCCAGCAGTCCCCCCGTTGTCAATGAGCAGTTCTTC. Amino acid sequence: CASSPPVVNEQFF. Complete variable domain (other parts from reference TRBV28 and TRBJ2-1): DVKVTQSSRYLVKRTGEKVFLECVQDMDHENMFWYRQDPGLGLRLIYFSYDVKMKEKGDIPEGYSVSREKKERFSLILESASTNQTSMYLCASSPPVVNEQFFGPGTRLTVL.

CDR3 loop: CASSHRNTGELFF. In DNA form, the CDR3 reads TGTGCCAGTAGTCACAGGAACACCGGGGAGCTGTTTTTT. This sequence joins TRBV19 and TRBJ2-2; D gene unclear. Germline assignment: CDR1 LNHDA and CDR2 SQIVND (reference sequence). The CDR3 runs 13 residues. V lost 5 bases and J lost 1, with 5 bases in between.

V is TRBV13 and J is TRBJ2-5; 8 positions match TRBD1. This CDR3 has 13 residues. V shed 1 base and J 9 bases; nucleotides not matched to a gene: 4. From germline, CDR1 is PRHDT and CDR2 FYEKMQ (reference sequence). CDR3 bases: TGTGCCAGCAGCTTAGAGGACAGGGCAGCCCAGTACTTC. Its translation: CASSLEDRAAQYF.

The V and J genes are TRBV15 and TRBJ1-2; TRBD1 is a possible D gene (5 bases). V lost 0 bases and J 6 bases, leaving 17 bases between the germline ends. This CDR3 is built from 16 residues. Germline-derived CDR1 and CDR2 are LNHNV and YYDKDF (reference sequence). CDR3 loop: CATSRDNGHGEDGYTF. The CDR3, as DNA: TGTGCCACCAGCAGAGATAACGGACACGGAGAGGATGGCTACACCTTC.

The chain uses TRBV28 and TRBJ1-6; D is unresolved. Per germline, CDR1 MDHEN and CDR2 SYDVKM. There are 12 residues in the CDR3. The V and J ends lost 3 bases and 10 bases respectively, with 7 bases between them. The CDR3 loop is CASSFLGSPLHF. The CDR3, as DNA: TGTGCCAGCAGTTTCCTAGGCTCACCCCTCCACTTT.

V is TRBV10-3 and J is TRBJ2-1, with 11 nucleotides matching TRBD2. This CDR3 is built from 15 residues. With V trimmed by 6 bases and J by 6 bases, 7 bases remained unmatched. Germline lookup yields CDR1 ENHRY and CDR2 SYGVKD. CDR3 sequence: CAISAYSGRGNEQFF. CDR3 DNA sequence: TGTGCCATCAGCGCATATAGCGGGAGGGGCAATGAGCAGTTCTTC.